This is a list of T cell receptor beta chains from one sample in a study of a mutant IDH1 vaccine in newly diagnosed glioma. The antigens of these receptors remain unknown. Measured with immunoSEQ multiplex PCR; TCRdb has only the in-frame clones, and not every one. The sample carries fewer than 70,000 clones, around nine tenths recorded once. The source material was PBMCs, sampled from a glioma patient whose treatment included an IDH1 peptide vaccine. The receptors come from a man aged 30 to 39 with glioma. The conserved cysteine and the conserved F or W are not part of the CDR3 here.

TRBJ2-1 | TRBV29-1 | SVGIGRGRGGYNEQF
TRBJ2-2 | TRBV10-2 | ASRASGGDTGELF
TRBJ2-6 | TRBV6-5 | ASSYSGGTGANVLT
TRBJ1-2 | TRBV5-5 | ASSPSRGAHGYT
TRBJ2-5 | TRBV6-5 | ASSEDYGETQY
TRBJ2-1 | TRBV19 | ASSRTSGDYNEQF
TRBJ2-7 | TRBV28 | ASSLHGGTYEQY
TRBJ2-3 | TRBV9 | ASSSWGGDTQY
TRBJ2-5 | TRBV5-1 | ASSLEGQGLETQY
TRBJ1-2 | TRBV29-1 | SVRTATLYGYT
TRBJ2-2 | TRBV27 | ASRPAGAPGELF
TRBJ2-7 | TRBV28 | ASSPGDRLGYEQY
TRBJ2-7 | TRBV27 | ASSLSSRGEKY
TRBJ2-2 | TRBV2 | ASGGLGGTGELF
TRBJ2-7 | TRBV19 | ASQKAGAGWYEQY
TRBJ2-7 | TRBV30 | AWSAGDRGYEQY
TRBJ2-5 | TRBV5-4 | ASRPPQGAQETQY
TRBJ2-7 | TRBV6-1 | ASSALRDRDLYEQY
TRBJ2-1 | TRBV13 | ASSSFQGIGTHNEQF
TRBJ1-1 | TRBV7-2 | ASSLFAVNTEAF
TRBJ1-1 | TRBV30 | AWSPAVEAF
TRBJ2-5 | TRBV9 | ASSLSGSRRETQY
TRBJ2-1 | TRBV4-1 | ASSPGTGSYNEQF
TRBJ2-3 | TRBV9 | ASSGGTDTQY
TRBJ2-1 | TRBV11-2 | ASSLGLDGGGEQF
TRBJ1-1 | TRBV9 | ASSEQTGGTEAF
TRBJ2-1 | TRBV5-6 | ASSLGRGPYNEQF